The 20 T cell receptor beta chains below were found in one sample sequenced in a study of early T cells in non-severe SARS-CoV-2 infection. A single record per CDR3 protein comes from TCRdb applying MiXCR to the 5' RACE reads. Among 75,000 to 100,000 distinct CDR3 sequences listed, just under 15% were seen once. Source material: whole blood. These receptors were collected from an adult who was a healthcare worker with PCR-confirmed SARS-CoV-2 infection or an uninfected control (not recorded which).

The CDR3 DNA follows: TGTGCCAGCAGTTATATCGGCGGGGCCAACGTCCTGACTTTC. The encoded protein is CASSYIGGANVLTF. The V call is TRBV28, the J call TRBJ2-6; D remains ambiguous. From germline, CDR1 is MDHEN and CDR2 SYDVKM. With 4 bases removed from V and 4 bases from J, the gap between germline ends came to 8 bases. The CDR3 consists of 14 residues.

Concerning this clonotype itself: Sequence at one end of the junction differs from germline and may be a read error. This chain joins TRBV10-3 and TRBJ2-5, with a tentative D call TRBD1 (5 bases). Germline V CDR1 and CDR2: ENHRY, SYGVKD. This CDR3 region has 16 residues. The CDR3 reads CAISGIVGDSQETQYF. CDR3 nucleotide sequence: TGTGCCATTAGTGGCATTGTCGGAGACAGCCAAGAGACCCAGTACTTC.

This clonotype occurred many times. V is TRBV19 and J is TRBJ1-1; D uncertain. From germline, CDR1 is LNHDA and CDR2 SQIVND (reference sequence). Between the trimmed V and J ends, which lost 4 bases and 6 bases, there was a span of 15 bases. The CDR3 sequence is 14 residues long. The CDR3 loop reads CASSTQAPPAEAFF. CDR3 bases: TGTGCCAGTAGTACCCAAGCACCCCCGGCTGAAGCTTTCTTT.

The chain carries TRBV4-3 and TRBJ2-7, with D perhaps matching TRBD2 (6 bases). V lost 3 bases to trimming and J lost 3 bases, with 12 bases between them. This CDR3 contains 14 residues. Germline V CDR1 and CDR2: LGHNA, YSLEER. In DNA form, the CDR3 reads TGCGCCAGCAGCCAGGGAAGAGCGGGCTACGAGCAGTACTTC. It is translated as CASSQGRAGYEQYF.

CDR3: CASSQDVGWGEQYF. In DNA form, the CDR3 reads TGCGCCAGCAGCCAAGACGTAGGCTGGGGCGAGCAGTACTTC. The chain uses TRBV4-3 and TRBJ2-7; D gene unclear. Germline V gene data show CDR1 as LGHNA and CDR2 as YSLEER. The CDR3 length is 14 residues. The V and J ends lost 0 bases and 6 bases respectively, with 12 bases between them.

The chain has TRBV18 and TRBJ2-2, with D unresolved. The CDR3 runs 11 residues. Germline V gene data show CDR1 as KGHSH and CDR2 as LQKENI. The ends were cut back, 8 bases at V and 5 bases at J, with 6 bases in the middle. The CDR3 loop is CASAATGELFF. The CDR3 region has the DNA TGTGCCAGCGCTGCAACCGGGGAGCTGTTTTTT.

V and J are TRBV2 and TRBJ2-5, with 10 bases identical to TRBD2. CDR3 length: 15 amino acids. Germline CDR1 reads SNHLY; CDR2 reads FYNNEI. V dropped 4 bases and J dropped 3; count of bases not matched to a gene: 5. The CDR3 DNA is TGTGCCAGCAGTGCGAGAACTAGCGGGAAAGAGACCCAGTACTTC. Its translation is CASSARTSGKETQYF.

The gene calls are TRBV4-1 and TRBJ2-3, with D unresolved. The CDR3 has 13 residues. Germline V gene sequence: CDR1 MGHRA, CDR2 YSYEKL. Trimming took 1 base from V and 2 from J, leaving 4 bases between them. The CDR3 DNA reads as TGCGCCAGCAGCCAAGGGTCCACAGATACGCAGTATTTT. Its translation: CASSQGSTDTQYF.

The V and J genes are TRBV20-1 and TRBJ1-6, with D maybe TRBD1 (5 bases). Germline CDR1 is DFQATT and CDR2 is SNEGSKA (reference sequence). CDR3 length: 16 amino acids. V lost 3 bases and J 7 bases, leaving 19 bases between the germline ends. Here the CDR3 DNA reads TGCAGTGCTAGCCCCCGGGGGATCTACCAAAATTCACCCCTCCACTTT. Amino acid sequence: CSASPRGIYQNSPLHF.

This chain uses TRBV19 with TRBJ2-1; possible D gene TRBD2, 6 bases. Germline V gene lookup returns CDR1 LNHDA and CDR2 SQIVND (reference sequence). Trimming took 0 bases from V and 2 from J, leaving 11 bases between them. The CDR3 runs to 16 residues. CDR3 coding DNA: TGTGCCAGTAGTATAGATAGCGGCAATACCTACAATGAGCAGTTCTTC. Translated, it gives CASSIDSGNTYNEQFF. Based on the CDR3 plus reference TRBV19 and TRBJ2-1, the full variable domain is DGGITQSPKYLFRKEGQNVTLSCEQNLNHDAMYWYRQDPGQGLRLIYYSQIVNDFQKGDIAEGYSVSREKKESFPLTVTSAQKNPTAFYLCASSIDSGNTYNEQFFGPGTRLTVL.

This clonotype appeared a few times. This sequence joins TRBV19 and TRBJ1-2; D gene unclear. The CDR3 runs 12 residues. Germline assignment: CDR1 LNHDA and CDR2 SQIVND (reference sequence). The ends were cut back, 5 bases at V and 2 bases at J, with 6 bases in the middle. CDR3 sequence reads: CASSSGNYGYTF. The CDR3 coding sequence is TGTGCCAGTAGTTCCGGAAACTATGGCTACACCTTC.

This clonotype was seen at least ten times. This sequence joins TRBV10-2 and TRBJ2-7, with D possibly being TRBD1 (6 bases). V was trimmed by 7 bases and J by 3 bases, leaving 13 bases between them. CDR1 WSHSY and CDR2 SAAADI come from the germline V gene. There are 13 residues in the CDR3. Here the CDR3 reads CASNPGQSYEQYF. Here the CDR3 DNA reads TGCGCCAGCAACCCTGGACAGAGCTACGAGCAGTACTTC.

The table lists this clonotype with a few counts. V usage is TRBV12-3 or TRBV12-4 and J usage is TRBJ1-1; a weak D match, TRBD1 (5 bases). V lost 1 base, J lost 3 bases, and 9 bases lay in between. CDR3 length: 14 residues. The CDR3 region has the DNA TGTGCCAGCAGTTTAGGAAGAGGGGACACTGAAGCTTTCTTT. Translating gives CASSLGRGDTEAFF.

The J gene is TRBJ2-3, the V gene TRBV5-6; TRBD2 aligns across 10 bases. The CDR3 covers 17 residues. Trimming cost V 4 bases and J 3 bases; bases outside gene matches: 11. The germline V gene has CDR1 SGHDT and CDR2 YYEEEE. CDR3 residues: CASSPRLAGVSTDTQYF. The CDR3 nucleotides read TGTGCCAGCAGCCCCCGGCTAGCGGGAGTTTCAACAGATACGCAGTATTTT.

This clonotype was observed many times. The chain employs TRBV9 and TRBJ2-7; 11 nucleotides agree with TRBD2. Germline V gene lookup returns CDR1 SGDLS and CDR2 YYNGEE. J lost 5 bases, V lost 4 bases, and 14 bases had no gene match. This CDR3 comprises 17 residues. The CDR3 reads CASSKKELAGVKNEQYF. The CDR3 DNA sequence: TGTGCCAGCAGCAAAAAGGAACTAGCGGGAGTAAAGAACGAGCAGTACTTC.

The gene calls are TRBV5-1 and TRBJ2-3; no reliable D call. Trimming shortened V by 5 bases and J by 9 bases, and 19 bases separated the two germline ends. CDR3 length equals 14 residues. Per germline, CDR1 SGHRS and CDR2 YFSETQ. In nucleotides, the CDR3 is TGCGCCAGCAGACCAGAGTCAAGTCGAACCACGCAGTATTTT. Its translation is CASRPESSRTTQYF.

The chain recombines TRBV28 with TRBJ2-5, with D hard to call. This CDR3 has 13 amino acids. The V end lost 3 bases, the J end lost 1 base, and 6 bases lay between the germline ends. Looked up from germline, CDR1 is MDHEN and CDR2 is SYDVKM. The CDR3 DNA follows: TGTGCCAGCAGTTTGGGCAGCCAAGAGACCCAGTACTTC. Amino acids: CASSLGSQETQYF.

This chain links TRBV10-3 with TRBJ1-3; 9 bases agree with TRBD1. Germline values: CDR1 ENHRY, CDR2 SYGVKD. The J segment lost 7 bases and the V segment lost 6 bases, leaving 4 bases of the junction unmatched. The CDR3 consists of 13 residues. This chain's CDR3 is CAISGTGRNTIYF. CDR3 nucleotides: TGTGCCATCAGCGGGACAGGGCGGAACACCATATATTTT.

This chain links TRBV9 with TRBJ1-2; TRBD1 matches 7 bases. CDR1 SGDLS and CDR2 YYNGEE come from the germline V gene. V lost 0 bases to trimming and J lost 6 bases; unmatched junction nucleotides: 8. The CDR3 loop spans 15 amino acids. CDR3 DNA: TGTGCCAGCAGCGTAGAGTCAAAGGGGGCAAATGGCTACACCTTC. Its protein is CASSVESKGANGYTF.

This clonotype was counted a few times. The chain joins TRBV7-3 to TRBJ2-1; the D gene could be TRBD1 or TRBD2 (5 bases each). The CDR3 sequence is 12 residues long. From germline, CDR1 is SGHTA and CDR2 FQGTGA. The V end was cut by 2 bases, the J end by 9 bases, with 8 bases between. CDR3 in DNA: TGTGCCAGCAGCTTAGGGGCGGGTGAGCAGTTCTTC. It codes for CASSLGAGEQFF.